This entry is about one T cell receptor (beta chain). No antigen is known for it. The entry originates in a study of cytomegalovirus exposure and HLA in healthy donors. The PCR ran on 60 Vbeta and 13 Jbeta primers. As originally analysed: Roughly 76 million unique TCR beta chains, around 10 million of them shared, were counted by a later analysis. Assay: immunoSEQ multiplex PCR; the TCRdb copy retains only in-frame clones and omits some. The D gene and trimming were derived from the DNA, and the V and J assignments and clone size from that table. The data hold 180,000 or so clones, with approximately 83% observed a single time. Broader study findings: Some TCR beta chains (around 160 of them) were listed as cytomegalovirus-associated.

This sequence originates from a man younger than 35 in good health and CMV-seropositive. Sample: PBMCs.

This CDR3 reads CASSLVSGVEGYTF. CDR3 coding DNA: TGTGCCAGCAGCTTAGTCTCGGGAGTGGAAGGCTACACCTTC. The J gene is TRBJ1-2, the V gene TRBV7-9; D uncertain. The CDR3 is made up of 14 amino acids. The ends were cut back, 1 base at V and 8 bases at J, with 14 bases in the middle. The germline CDR1 and CDR2 sequences are SEHNR and FQNEAQ (reference sequence).